These 10 T cell receptor beta chains came from one sample sequenced in a study of graft-versus-host responses after intestinal transplantation. Some clones are missing from TCRdb's copy, which holds only in-frame ones; the method was immunoSEQ multiplex PCR. The table shows 100,000 or so clones, with about 92% occurring only once. No cognate antigen is known for these TCRs. This sample comprised unstimulated CD8+ T cells sorted from spleen or lymph node cells, obtained before intestinal transplant. Receptor source: a human donor who received an intestinal transplant.

V and J are TRBV6-6 and TRBJ2-2, with 9 nucleotides matching TRBD2. The CDR3 runs to 16 residues. With V trimmed by 2 bases and J by 0 bases, 1 base remained unmatched. From germline, CDR1 is MNHNY and CDR2 SVGAGI (reference sequence). CDR3 nucleotide sequence: TGTGCCAGCAGTTACCTAGCGGGGTCGAACACCGGGGAGCTGTTTTTT. Translating gives CASSYLAGSNTGELFF.

V and J are TRBV19 and TRBJ2-1; D may be TRBD2 (5 bases). CDR3 length: 16 residues. Trimming pared 2 bases from V and 0 bases from J, leaving 11 bases between. Looked up from germline, CDR1 is LNHDA and CDR2 is SQIVND (reference sequence). CDR3 region: CASSINAGGSYNEQFF. CDR3 in DNA: TGTGCCAGTAGTATAAACGCGGGTGGCTCCTACAATGAGCAGTTCTTC.

This chain joins TRBV6-7 and TRBJ1-3; D not resolved. TRBV6-7 is noted as an ORF with a role that remains uncertain. The ends were cut back, 2 bases at V and 0 bases at J, with 11 bases in the middle. The CDR3 totals 16 residues. CDR3 DNA: TGTGCCAGCAGTTACAAGCAGGCCAGCTCTGGAAACACCATATATTTT. Protein sequence: CASSYKQASSGNTIYF.

The V gene is TRBV4-3, the J gene TRBJ1-1, with D unresolved. Germline CDR1 is LGHNA and CDR2 is YSLEER. The ends were cut back, 1 base at V and 2 bases at J, with 8 bases in the middle. The CDR3 runs 14 residues. CDR3 region: CASSQVNSNTEAFF. CDR3 bases: TGCGCCAGCAGCCAAGTAAACAGTAACACTGAAGCTTTCTTT.

V gene TRBV5-5 combines with J gene TRBJ2-7; D ambiguous. The CDR3 extends over 14 amino acids. V gave up 4 bases and J gave up 6 bases, with 17 bases separating them. From germline, CDR1 is SGHKS and CDR2 YYEKEE (reference sequence). CDR3 loop: CASSLRQDSSEQYF. The CDR3 coding sequence is TGTGCCAGCAGCCTACGACAAGATTCAAGCGAGCAGTACTTC.

The chain couples TRBV9 to TRBJ1-4; 10 nucleotides line up with TRBD1. The CDR3 has 15 amino acids. Germline V gene sequence: CDR1 SGDLS, CDR2 YYNGEE. J lost 7 bases, V lost 1 base, and 4 bases had no gene match. In DNA, the CDR3 is TGTGCCAGCAGCGTACGGGACAGGGGAGGTGAAAAACTGTTTTTT. It specifies CASSVRDRGGEKLFF.

This clone was seen only once. Other DNA sequences in this specimen translate into the identical CDR3. CDR3 sequence (DNA): TGTGCCAGCTCACCCCCCGAGGATAGCGGGGCCACAGATACGCAGTATTTT. Translated, it gives CASSPPEDSGATDTQYF. The rearrangement joins TRBV18 to TRBJ2-3, with 8 bases matching TRBD2. The germline V gene encodes CDR1 KGHSH and CDR2 LQKENI. After removal of 3 bases from V and 2 bases from J, the junction contained 10 bases not matched to a gene. The CDR3 loop spans 17 amino acids.

This chain uses TRBV7-9 with TRBJ2-7; 10 nucleotides align to TRBD1. V dropped 5 bases and J dropped 0; count of bases not matched to a gene: 10. Germline CDR1 is SEHNR and CDR2 is FQNEAQ (reference sequence). The CDR3 covers 17 residues. The CDR3 nucleotides read TGTGCCAGCAGCCCTCATGGACAGGGGGTAAGCTCCTACGAGCAGTACTTC. The encoded protein is CASSPHGQGVSSYEQYF. Using reference TRBV7-9 and TRBJ2-7 for the parts outside the CDR3, the full variable domain is DTGVSQNPRHKITKRGQNVTFRCDPISEHNRLYWYRQTLGQGPEFLTYFQNEAQLEKSRLLSDRFSAERPKGSFSTLEIQRTEQGDSAMYLCASSPHGQGVSSYEQYFGPGTRLTVT.

In DNA form, the CDR3 reads TGTGCCAGCAGTGACCAGACAGGGAGGCCTGAAGCTTTCTTT. Protein sequence: CASSDQTGRPEAFF. V and J are TRBV2 and TRBJ1-1, with 7 bases aligning to TRBD1. The CDR3 runs to 14 residues. The germline CDR1 and CDR2 sequences are SNHLY and FYNNEI. With 3 bases clipped from V and 6 bases from J, the junction kept 7 bases outside the gene matches.

This sequence joins TRBV30 and TRBJ2-1, with TRBD2 matching 12 bases. This CDR3 comprises 15 residues. Germline CDR1 is GTSNPN and CDR2 is SVGIG (reference sequence). Trimming at V came to 3 bases and at J to 4 bases, leaving 4 bases not matched to a gene. DNA of the CDR3: TGTGCCTGGAGGGATGGACTAGCGGGGTACAATGAGCAGTTCTTC. It yields the protein CAWRDGLAGYNEQFF.